Listed below are T cell receptor beta chains from one sample, sequenced in a study of T cell responses to AZD1222 COVID-19 vaccine. Profiling relied on immunoSEQ multiplex PCR, and the TCRdb table lists in-frame clones only, not all of them. The repertoire includes about 100,000 clones, about nine tenths of them detected once, and about 1.7% sits in the top ten. The material sequenced was peripheral blood, taken on day 0 of AZD1222 vaccination. Receptor source: an adult in good health. Both conserved end residues are part of each CDR3. Fields, in order: clone size, D gene, J gene, V gene, CDR3 DNA, CDR3 protein. The D gene is left open where the match is weak. Expanded clones get a size class; other rows say once, few or many, or leave the size out.

>-|TRBD1|TRBJ1-2|TRBV28
TGTGCCAGCAGTCTAGACAGGGACTATGGCTACACCTTC
CASSLDRDYGYTF
>few|-|TRBJ2-7|TRBV14
TGTGCCAGCAGCCAAGATGGAACTCGGCGCGACGAGCAGTACTTC
CASSQDGTRRDEQYF
>once|-|TRBJ2-2|TRBV2
TGTGCCAGCAGGCTAAACACCGGGGAGCTGTTTTTT
CASRLNTGELFF
>-|TRBD1|TRBJ2-3|TRBV24-1
TGTGCCACCAGTGATTTCGGAGGGACAGGGGGAGATACGCAGTATTTT
CATSDFGGTGGDTQYF
>-|-|TRBJ1-6|TRBV6-5
TGTGCCAGCAGTTCACAGGGAGGGAGTAATTCACCCCTCCACTTT
CASSSQGGSNSPLHF
>-|TRBD1|TRBJ1-5|TRBV6-6
TGTGCCAGCAGTTCCGGACAGGGGCTAGATCAGCCCCAGCATTTT
CASSSGQGLDQPQHF
>-|TRBD2|TRBJ2-1|TRBV5-1
TGCGCCAGCAGCCCCCCAGGACTAGCGGGAGTCAATGAGCAGTTCTTC
CASSPPGLAGVNEQFF
>-|-|TRBJ1-1|TRBV2
TGTGCCAGCAGCACATATGAGAACACTGAAGCTTTCTTT
CASSTYENTEAFF
>-|TRBD1|TRBJ2-5|TRBV11-2
TGTGCCAGCAGCTTAGCAGGGGGTTGGAAGACCCAGTACTTC
CASSLAGGWKTQYF
>-|TRBD2|TRBJ2-3|TRBV4-2
TGTGCCAGCAGCCAAGACCTAGCGGGAGCTCAAGATACGCAGTATTTT
CASSQDLAGAQDTQYF
>-|-|TRBJ2-3|TRBV12-3/TRBV12-4
TGTGCCAGCAGTTTAACTAGCACAGATACGCAGTATTTT
CASSLTSTDTQYF
>-|-|TRBJ2-7|TRBV21-1
TGTGCCAGCAGCATGCAACCGGGACTAGCGGTGGCGGGAGAGCAGTACTTC
CASSMQPGLAVAGEQYF
>-|TRBD1|TRBJ1-4|TRBV25-1
TGTGCCAGCAGTGCCCCGACAGGGGGCAGAAATGAAAAACTGTTTTTT
CASSAPTGGRNEKLFF
>-|TRBD1|TRBJ2-7|TRBV7-3
TGTGCCAGCAGCTCCGGACAGGGAACAAGGAACGAGCAGTACTTC
CASSSGQGTRNEQYF
>-|-|TRBJ1-4|TRBV15
TGTGCCACCAGCAGAATGACAGTTGGGGAAAAACTGTTTTTT
CATSRMTVGEKLFF
>-|-|TRBJ1-1|TRBV25-1
TGTGCCAGCAGCCTCTTTTCTGAAGCTTTCTTT
CASSLFSEAFF
>-|-|TRBJ1-6|TRBV28
TGTGCCAGCAGTTTGGTACAGGGATTTGGGGGTAATTCACCCCTCCACTTT
CASSLVQGFGGNSPLHF
>-|-|TRBJ1-1|TRBV6-5
TGTGCCAGCAGTTATTCGTCGGACATGAACACTGAAGCTTTCTTT
CASSYSSDMNTEAFF
>-|-|TRBJ1-5|TRBV30
TGTGCCTGGAGTGTCGAGGGGAATCAGCCCCAGCATTTT
CAWSVEGNQPQHF
>-|-|TRBJ2-7|TRBV7-6
TGTGCCAGCAGCTTATCGATGACTGGAGAGCAGTACTTC
CASSLSMTGEQYF
>-|TRBD2|TRBJ2-1|TRBV7-8
TGTGCCAGCAGTTACCCGGGACTAGGTTACCATGAGCAGTTCTTC
CASSYPGLGYHEQFF
>-|TRBD2|TRBJ2-2|TRBV14
TGTGCCAGCAGCCCGTCTTGGGAGGGTAACACCGGGGAGCTGTTTTTT
CASSPSWEGNTGELFF
>-|-|TRBJ2-7|TRBV6-2/TRBV6-3
TGTGCCAGCAGTTTACTCCGGGGCCAGTCCTACGAGCAGTACTTC
CASSLLRGQSYEQYF
>-|TRBD1|TRBJ2-7|TRBV11-2
TGTGCCAGCAGCTTAAAGCAAACAGGGGTGGGGTACGAGCAGTACTTC
CASSLKQTGVGYEQYF
>few|-|TRBJ1-1|TRBV2
TGTGCCAGCACGGGCCAATATAACACTGAAGCTTTCTTT
CASTGQYNTEAFF
>-|-|TRBJ2-3|TRBV21-1
TGTGCCAGCAGCAGGAGGTGTGGCAGGGGGGCAGATACGCAGTATTTT
CASSRRCGRGADTQYF
>-|TRBD1|TRBJ2-7|TRBV11-2
TGTGCCAGCAGCCCCCTAAACCGACAGGGCAAATCCTACGAGCAGTACTTC
CASSPLNRQGKSYEQYF
>-|TRBD1|TRBJ2-2|TRBV4-2
TGTGCCAGCAGCTCCGACAGGGGGGCGGCCACCGGGGAGCTGTTTTTT
CASSSDRGAATGELFF
>-|-|TRBJ2-7|TRBV7-2
TGTGCCAGCAGCTTTAAGGGATCCTACGAGCAGTACTTC
CASSFKGSYEQYF
>-|TRBD1|TRBJ1-1|TRBV28
TGTGCCAGCAGGCCCCAGGGGGCAGGCAGGACTGAAGCTTTCTTT
CASRPQGAGRTEAFF
>-|-|TRBJ2-4|TRBV14
TGTGCCAGCAGCCAAGTAGGGGGGATCCGGTACTTC
CASSQVGGIRYF